This T cell receptor beta chain was recorded in a study of cytomegalovirus exposure and HLA in healthy donors. Amplification used 60 Vbeta primers and 13 Jbeta primers. Clones were sequenced by immunoSEQ multiplex PCR, and TCRdb holds only the in-frame ones, with some missing. The sample includes around 130,000 clones, 60% to 80% of them seen just once. Study-wide findings and caveats: Accurate HLA-A and HLA-B prediction from TCR beta sequences was reported for most subjects.

The CDR3 runs to 13 residues. Per germline, CDR1 LNHDA and CDR2 SQIVND (reference sequence). V was pared by 6 bases and J by 11 bases, with 10 bases of the junction left unmatched. A remark on this clone: Its antigen is still unknown.

Sequencing used PBMCs. The V and J genes are TRBV19 and TRBJ1-1; 9 nucleotides align to TRBD1. The receptor's source is a man aged 45-60 years in good health and CMV-seronegative. The CDR3 sequence: CASSLTGGNVAFF. CDR3 nucleotides: TGTGCCAGTAGCCTGACAGGGGGTAATGTGGCTTTCTTT.